The clone carrying this T cell receptor (beta chain) turned up a few times. The data originate from a study of T cells in Graves' hyperthyroidism and ophthalmopathy. Researchers amplified the TCR beta CDR3 regions from RNA transcripts. TCR CDR3 underwent first-round RT-PCR with the HTBI primer set. Each CDR3 protein gets one entry after TCRdb re-called the multiplex PCR reads with MiXCR. The sample yields around 520,000 distinct CDR3 sequences, about 14% seen once. The CDR3 covers 17 residues. The germline V gene has CDR1 SGHDN and CDR2 FVKESK. Trimming cost V 3 bases and J 3 bases; bases outside gene matches: 12.

The source material was blood. The chain employs TRBV14 and TRBJ2-3, with 7 nucleotides matching TRBD1. This receptor was taken from a woman in her thirties or forties with Graves' hyperthyroidism. CDR3: CASSHPFRDRLTDTQYF. The CDR3, as DNA: TGTGCCAGCAGCCACCCGTTCCGGGACAGACTTACAGATACGCAGTATTTT.